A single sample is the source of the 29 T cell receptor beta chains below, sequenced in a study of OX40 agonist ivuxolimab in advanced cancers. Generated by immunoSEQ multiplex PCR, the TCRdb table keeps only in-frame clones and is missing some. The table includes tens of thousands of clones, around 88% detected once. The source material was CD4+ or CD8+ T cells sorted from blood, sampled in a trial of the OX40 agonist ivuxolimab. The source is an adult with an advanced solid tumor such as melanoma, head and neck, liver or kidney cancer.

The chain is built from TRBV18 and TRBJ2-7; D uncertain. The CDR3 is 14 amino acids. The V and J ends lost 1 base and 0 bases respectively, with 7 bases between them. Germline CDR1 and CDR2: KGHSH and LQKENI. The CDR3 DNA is TGTGCCAGCTCACCACTTAGAAACTCCTACGAGCAGTACTTC. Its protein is CASSPLRNSYEQYF. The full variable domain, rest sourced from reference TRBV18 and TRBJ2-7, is NAGVMQNPRHLVRRRGQEARLRCSPMKGHSHVYWYRQLPEEGLKFMVYLQKENIIDESGMPKERFSAEFPKEGPSILRIQQVVRGDSAAYFCASSPLRNSYEQYFGPGTRLTVT.

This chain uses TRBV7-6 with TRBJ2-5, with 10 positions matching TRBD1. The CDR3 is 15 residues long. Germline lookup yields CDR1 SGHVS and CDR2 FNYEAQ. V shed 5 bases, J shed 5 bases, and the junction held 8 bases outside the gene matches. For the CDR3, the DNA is TGTGCCAGCAGCCCAGGGGGGACAGGGGCCGAGACCCAGTACTTC. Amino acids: CASSPGGTGAETQYF. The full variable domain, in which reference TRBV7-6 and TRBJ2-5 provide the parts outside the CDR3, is GAGVSQSPRYKVTKRGQDVALRCDPISGHVSLYWYRQALGQGPEFLTYFNYEAQQDKSGLPNDRFSAERPEGSISTLTIQRTEQRDSAMYRCASSPGGTGAETQYFGPGTRLLVL.

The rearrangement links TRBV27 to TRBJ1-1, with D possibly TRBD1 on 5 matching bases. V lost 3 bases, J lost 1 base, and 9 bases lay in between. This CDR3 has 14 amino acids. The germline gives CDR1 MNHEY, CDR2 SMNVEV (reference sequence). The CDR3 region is CASSLRGGNTEAFF. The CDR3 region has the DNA TGTGCCAGCAGTTTGAGGGGCGGGAACACTGAAGCTTTCTTT.

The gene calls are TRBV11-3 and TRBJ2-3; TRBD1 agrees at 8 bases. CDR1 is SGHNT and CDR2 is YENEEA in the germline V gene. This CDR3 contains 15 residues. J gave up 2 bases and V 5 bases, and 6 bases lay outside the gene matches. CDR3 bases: TGTGCCAGCAGCCGACAGGGGTTACTCACAGATACGCAGTATTTT. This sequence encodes CASSRQGLLTDTQYF.

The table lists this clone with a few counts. For the CDR3, the DNA is TGCAGCGGGGGACAGGGGCGAACTGAAGCTTTCTTT. Residues: CSGGQGRTEAFF. The chain combines TRBV29-1 with TRBJ1-1, with 10 bases lining up with TRBD1. The V gene end was trimmed by 7 bases and the J gene end by 5 bases; junction bases not matched to a gene: 4. The CDR3 contains 12 residues. The germline V gene has CDR1 SQVTM and CDR2 ANQGSEA.

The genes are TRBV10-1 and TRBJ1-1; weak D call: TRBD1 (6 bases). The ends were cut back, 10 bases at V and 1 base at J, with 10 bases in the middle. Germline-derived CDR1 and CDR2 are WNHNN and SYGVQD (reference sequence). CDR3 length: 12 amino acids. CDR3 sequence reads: CATMGQNTEAFF. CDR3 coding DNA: TGCGCCACCATGGGACAGAACACTGAAGCTTTCTTT.

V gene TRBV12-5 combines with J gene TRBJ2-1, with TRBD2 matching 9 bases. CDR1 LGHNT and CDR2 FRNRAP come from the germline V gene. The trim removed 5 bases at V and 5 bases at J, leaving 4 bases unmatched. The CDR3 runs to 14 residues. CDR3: CASGPGLANNEQFF. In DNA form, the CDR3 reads TGTGCTAGTGGTCCGGGACTAGCAAACAATGAGCAGTTCTTC.

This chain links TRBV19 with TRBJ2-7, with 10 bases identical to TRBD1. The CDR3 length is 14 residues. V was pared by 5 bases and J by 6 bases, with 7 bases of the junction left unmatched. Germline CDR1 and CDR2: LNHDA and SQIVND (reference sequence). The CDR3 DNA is TGTGCCAGTAGTTGGACAGGGGGGCAGGCCGAGCAGTACTTC. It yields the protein CASSWTGGQAEQYF.

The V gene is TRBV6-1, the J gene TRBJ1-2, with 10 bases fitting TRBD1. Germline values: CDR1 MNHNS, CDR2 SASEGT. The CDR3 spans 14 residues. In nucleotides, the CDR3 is TGTGCTCTTCAGTGGGACAGGGGTTCCTATGGCTACACCTTC. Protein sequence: CALQWDRGSYGYTF.

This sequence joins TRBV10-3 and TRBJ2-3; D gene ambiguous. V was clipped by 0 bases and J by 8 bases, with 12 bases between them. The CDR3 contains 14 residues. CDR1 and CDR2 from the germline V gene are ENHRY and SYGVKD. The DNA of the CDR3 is TGTGCCATCAGTGAGTCCGTGCATCCGCTTACGCAGTATTTT. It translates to CAISESVHPLTQYF.

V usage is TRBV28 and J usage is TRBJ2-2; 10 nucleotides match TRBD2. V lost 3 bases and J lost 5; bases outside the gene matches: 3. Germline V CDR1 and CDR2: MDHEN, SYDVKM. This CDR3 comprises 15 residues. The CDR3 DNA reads TGTGCCAGCAGTTTTCTAGCGGGAGAAACCGGGGAGCTGTTTTTT. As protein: CASSFLAGETGELFF. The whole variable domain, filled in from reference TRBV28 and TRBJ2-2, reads DVKVTQSSRYLVKRTGEKVFLECVQDMDHENMFWYRQDPGLGLRLIYFSYDVKMKEKGDIPEGYSVSREKKERFSLILESASTNQTSMYLCASSFLAGETGELFFGEGSRLTVL.

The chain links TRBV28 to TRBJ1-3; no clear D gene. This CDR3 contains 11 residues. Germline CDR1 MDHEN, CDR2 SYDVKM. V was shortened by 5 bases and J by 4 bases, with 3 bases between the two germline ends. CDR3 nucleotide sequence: TGTGCCAGCAGTCGGGGAAACACCATATATTTT. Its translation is CASSRGNTIYF.

The CDR3 nucleotides are TGCGCCAGCAGTCAACCGGGACTAGCGGGAGGAAATCTCCGTCTGTACCAAGAGACCCAGTACTTC. Protein sequence: CASSQPGLAGGNLRLYQETQYF. The chain employs TRBV23-1 and TRBJ2-5; TRBD2 matches 15 bases. TRBV23-1 is marked as an open reading frame, function uncertain. The CDR3 has 22 amino acids. V was pared by 2 bases and J by 0 bases, with 16 bases of the junction left unmatched.

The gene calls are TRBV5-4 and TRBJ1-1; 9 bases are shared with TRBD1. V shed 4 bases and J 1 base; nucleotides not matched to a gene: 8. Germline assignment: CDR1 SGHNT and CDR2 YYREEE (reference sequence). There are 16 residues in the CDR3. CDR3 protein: CASSGQTGGRNTEAFF. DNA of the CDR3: TGTGCCAGCAGCGGGCAGACAGGGGGTAGGAACACTGAAGCTTTCTTT.

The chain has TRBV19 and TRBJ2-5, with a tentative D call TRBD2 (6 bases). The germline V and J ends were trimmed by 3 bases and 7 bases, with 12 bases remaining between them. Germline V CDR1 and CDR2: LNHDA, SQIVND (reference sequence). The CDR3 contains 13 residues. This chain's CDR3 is CASSIDGAGTQYF. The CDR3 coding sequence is TGTGCCAGTAGTATTGACGGAGCGGGGACCCAGTACTTC.

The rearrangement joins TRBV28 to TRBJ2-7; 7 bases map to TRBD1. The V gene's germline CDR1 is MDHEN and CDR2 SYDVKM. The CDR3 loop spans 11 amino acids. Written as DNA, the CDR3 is TGTGCCAGCAGCCTGACGACAGGGCCGCCGGTC. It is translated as CASSLTTGPPV.

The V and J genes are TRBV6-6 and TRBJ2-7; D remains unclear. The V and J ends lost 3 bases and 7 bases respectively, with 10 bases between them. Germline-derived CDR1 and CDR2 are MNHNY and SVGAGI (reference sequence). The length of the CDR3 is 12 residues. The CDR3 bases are TGTGCCAGCAGTTATTCTAATCGGGAGCAGTACTTC. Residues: CASSYSNREQYF.

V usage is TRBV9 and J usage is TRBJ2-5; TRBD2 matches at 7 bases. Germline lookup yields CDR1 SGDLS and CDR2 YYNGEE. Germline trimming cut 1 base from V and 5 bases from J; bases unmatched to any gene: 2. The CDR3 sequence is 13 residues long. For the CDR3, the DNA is TGTGCCAGCAGCGTAACTAGCGCTGAGACCCAGTACTTC. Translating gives CASSVTSAETQYF.

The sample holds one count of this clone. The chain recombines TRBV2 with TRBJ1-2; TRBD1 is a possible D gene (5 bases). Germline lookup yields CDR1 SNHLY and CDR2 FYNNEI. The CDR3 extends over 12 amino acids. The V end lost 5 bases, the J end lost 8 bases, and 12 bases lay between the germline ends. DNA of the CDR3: TGTGCCAGCAGTCGGGACTTTGGGGGCTACACCTTC. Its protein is CASSRDFGGYTF. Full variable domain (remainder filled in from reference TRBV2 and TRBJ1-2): EPEVTQTPSHQVTQMGQEVILRCVPISNHLYFYWYRQILGQKVEFLVSFYNNEISEKSEIFDDQFSVERPDGSNFTLKIRSTKLEDSAMYFCASSRDFGGYTFGSGTRLTVV.

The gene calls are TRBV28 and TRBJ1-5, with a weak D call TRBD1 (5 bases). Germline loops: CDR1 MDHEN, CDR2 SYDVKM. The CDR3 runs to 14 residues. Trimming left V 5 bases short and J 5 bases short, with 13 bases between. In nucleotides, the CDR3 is TGTGCCAGCAGTCAGCAGGGCATTTATCAGCCCCAGCATTTT. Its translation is CASSQQGIYQPQHF.

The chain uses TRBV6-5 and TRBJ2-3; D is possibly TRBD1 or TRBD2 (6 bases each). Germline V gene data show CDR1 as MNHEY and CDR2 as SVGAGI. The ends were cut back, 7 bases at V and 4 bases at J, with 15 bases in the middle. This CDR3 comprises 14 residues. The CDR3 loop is CASTPPGGPDTQYF. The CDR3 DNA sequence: TGTGCCAGCACCCCCCCCGGGGGCCCAGATACGCAGTATTTT.

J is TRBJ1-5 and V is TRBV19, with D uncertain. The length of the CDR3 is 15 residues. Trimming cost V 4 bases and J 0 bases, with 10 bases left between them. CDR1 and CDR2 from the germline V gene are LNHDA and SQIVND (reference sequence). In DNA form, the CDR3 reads TGTGCCAGTAGTAAGGGAGGTCTTAGCAATCAGCCCCAGCATTTT. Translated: CASSKGGLSNQPQHF.

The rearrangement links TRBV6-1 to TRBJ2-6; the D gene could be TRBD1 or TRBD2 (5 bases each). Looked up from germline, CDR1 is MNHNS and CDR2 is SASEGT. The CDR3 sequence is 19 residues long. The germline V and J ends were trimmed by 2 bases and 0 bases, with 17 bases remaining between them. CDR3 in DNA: TGTGCCAGCAGTGAATATCCCCTGGCAGGGAGCTCTGGGGCCAACGTCCTGACTTTC. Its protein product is CASSEYPLAGSSGANVLTF.

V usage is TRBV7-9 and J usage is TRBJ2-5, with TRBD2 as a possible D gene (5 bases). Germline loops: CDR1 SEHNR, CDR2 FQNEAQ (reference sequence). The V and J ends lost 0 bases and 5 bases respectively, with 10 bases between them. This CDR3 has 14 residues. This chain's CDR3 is CASSLAPRGETQYF. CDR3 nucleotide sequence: TGTGCCAGCAGCTTAGCCCCCCGCGGGGAGACCCAGTACTTC. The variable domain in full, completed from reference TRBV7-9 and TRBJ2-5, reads DTGVSQNPRHKITKRGQNVTFRCDPISEHNRLYWYRQTLGQGPEFLTYFQNEAQLEKSRLLSDRFSAERPKGSFSTLEIQRTEQGDSAMYLCASSLAPRGETQYFGPGTRLLVL.

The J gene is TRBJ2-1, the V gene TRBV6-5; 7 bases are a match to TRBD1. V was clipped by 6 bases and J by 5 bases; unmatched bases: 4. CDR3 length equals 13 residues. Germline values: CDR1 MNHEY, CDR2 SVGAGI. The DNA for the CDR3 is TGTGCCAGCAGACAGACAGGGAACAATGAGCAGTTCTTC. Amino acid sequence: CASRQTGNNEQFF.

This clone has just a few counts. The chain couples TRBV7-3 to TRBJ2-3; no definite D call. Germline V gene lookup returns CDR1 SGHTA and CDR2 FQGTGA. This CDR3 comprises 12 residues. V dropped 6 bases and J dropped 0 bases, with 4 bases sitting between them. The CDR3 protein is CASSSSTDTQYF. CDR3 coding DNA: TGTGCCAGCAGTAGTAGCACAGATACGCAGTATTTT.

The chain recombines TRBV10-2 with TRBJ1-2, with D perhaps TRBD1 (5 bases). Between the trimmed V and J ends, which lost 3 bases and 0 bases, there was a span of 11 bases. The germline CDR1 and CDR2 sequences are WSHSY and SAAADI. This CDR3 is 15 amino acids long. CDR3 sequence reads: CASSDLSTANYGYTF. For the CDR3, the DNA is TGCGCCAGCAGTGATCTTTCGACAGCTAACTATGGCTACACCTTC.

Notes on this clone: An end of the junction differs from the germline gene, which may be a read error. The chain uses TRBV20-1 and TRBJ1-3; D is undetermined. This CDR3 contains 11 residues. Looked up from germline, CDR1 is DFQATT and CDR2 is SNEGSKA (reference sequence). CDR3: CSASAGHTIYF. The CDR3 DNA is TGCAGTGCTAGCGCTGGACACACCATATATTTT.

Here the CDR3 reads CASSPTGVNQPQHF. In DNA, the CDR3 is TGTGCCAGCTCACCGACAGGAGTGAATCAGCCCCAGCATTTT. This chain links TRBV18 with TRBJ1-5; perhaps TRBD1 as D (6 bases). Trimming pared 3 bases from V and 4 bases from J, leaving 10 bases between. The germline CDR1 and CDR2 sequences are KGHSH and LQKENI. The CDR3 has 14 residues.